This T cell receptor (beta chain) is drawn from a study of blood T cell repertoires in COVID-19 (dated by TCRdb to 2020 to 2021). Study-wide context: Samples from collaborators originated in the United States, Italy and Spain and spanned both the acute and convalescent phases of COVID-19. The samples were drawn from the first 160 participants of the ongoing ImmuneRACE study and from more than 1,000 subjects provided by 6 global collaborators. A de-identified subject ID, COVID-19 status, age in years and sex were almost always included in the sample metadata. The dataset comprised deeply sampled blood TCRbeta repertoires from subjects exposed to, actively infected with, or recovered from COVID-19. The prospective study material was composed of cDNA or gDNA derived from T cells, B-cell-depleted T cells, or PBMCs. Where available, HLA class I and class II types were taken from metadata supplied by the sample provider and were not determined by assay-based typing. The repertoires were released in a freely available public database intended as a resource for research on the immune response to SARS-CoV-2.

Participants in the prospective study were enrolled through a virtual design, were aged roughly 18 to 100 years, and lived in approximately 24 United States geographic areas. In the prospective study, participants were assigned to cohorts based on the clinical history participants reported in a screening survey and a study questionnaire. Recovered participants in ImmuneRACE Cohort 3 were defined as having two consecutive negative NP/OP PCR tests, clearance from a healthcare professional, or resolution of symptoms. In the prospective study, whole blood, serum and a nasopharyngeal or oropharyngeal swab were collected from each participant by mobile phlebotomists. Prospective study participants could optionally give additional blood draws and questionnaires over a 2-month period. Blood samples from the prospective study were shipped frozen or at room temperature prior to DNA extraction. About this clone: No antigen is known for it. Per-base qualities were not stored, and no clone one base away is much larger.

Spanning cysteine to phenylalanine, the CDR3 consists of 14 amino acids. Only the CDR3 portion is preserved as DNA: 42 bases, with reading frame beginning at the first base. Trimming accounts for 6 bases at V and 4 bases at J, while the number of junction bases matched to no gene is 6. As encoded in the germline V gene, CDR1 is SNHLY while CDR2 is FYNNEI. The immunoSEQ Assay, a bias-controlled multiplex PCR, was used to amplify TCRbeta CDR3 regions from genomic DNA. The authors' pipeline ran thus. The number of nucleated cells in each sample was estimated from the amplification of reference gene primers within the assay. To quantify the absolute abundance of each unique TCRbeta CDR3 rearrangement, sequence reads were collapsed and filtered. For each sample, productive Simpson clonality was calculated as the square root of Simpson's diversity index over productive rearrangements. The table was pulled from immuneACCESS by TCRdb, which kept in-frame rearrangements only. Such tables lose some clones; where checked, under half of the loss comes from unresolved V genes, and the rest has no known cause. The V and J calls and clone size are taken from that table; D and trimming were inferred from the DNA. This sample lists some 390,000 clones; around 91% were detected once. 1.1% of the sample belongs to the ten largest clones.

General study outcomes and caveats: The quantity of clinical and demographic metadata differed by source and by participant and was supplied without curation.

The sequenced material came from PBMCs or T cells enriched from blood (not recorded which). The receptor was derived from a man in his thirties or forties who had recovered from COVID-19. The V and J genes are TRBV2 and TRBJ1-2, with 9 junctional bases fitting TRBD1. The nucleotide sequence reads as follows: TGTGCCAGCAGGGACAGGGGTAGAGTCTATGGCTACACCTTC. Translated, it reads CASRDRGRVYGYTF.